This TCR beta chain was obtained from a study of T cells after yellow fever vaccination. Study results and caveats: One caveat is that FACS-sorted repertoires could contain abundant clonotypes contaminating from the bulk population. The booster saw the reappearance of most primary-vaccination clones (roughly 96% CD4, around 88% CD8).

As for this clonotype: Its antigen is not known.

V lost 7 bases and J 6 bases, leaving 11 bases between the germline ends. Per the germline V gene, CDR1 is SQVTM and CDR2 is ANQGSEA. The CDR3 is 11 residues long. Conversion of TCR transcripts into cDNA relied on 5'RACE template switching, which added a universal primer site and UMIs. TCRdb itself ran the 5' RACE reads through MiXCR, one entry per CDR3 protein. The sample holds approximately 120,000 distinct CDR3 sequences, 7.4% seen once. Sequenced here: CD4+ T cells sorted from PBMCs, sampled around 10 days after the first yellow fever vaccination. The rearrangement joins TRBV29-1 to TRBJ2-3; no reliable D call. This clonotype originated in a man younger than 35 who received the YFV17D yellow fever vaccine. The CDR3 coding sequence is TGCAGCGGCACACACGCGGATACGCAGTATTTT. It translates to CSGTHADTQYF.